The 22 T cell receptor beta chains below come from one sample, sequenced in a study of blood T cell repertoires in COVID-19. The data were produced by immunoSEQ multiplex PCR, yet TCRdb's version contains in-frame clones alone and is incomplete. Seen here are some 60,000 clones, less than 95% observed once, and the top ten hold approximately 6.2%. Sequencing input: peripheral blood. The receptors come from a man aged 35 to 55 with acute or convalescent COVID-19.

CDR3 bases: TGTGCCAGTCTTGCAACTAATGAAAAACTGTTTTTT. This gives the protein CASLATNEKLFF. The chain combines TRBV19 with TRBJ1-4; unclear D gene. The CDR3 is 12 amino acids. Trimming took off 8 bases at V and 0 bases at J, with 4 bases between the two ends. Germline V gives CDR1 LNHDA, CDR2 SQIVND (reference sequence).

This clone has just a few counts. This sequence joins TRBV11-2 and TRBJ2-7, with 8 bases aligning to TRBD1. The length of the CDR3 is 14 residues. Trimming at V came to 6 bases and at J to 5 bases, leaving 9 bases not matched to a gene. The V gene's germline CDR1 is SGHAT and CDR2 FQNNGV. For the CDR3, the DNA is TGTGCCAGCAGTCCTCGACAGGGGTTCAACGAGCAGTACTTC. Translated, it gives CASSPRQGFNEQYF.

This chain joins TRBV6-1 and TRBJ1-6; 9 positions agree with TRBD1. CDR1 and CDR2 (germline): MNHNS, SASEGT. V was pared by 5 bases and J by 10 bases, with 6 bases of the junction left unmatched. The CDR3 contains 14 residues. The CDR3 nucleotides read TGTGCCAGCAGTTGGACAGGGGAGGGGTCACCCCTCCACTTT. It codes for CASSWTGEGSPLHF.

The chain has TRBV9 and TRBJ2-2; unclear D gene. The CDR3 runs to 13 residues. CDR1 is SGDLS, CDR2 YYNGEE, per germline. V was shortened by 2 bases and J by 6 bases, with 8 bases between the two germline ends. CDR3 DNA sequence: TGTGCCAGCAGCGTGAGTCCCCCCGGGGAGCTGTTTTTT. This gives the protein CASSVSPPGELFF.

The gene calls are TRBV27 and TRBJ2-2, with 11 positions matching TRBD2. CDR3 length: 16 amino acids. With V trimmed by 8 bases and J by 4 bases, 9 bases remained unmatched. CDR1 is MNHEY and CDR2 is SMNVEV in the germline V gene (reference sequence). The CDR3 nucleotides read TGTGCCAGCGGATCTCGACTAGCGGGGTCCACCGGGGAGCTGTTTTTT. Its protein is CASGSRLAGSTGELFF.

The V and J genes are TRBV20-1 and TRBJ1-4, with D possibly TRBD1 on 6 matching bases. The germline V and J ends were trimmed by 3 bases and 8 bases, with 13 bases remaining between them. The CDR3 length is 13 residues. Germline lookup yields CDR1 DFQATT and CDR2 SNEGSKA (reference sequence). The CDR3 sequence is CSASSGGDEKLFF. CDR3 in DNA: TGCAGTGCTAGTTCGGGGGGCGACGAAAAACTGTTTTTT.

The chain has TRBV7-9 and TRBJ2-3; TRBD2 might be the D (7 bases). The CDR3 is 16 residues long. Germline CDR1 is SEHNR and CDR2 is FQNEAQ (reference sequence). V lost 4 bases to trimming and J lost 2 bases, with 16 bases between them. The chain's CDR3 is CASSSRPGGDTDTQYF. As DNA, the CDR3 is TGTGCCAGCAGCTCTCGACCGGGGGGCGACACAGATACGCAGTATTTT. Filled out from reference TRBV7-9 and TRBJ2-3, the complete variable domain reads DTGVSQNPRHKITKRGQNVTFRCDPISEHNRLYWYRQTLGQGPEFLTYFQNEAQLEKSRLLSDRFSAERPKGSFSTLEIQRTEQGDSAMYLCASSSRPGGDTDTQYFGPGTRLTVL.

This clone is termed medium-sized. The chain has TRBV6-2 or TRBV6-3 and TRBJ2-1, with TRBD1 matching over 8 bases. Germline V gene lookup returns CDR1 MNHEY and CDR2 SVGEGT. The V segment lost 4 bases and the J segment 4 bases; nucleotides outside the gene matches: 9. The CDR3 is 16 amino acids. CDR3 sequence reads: CASSSPARGRYNEQFF. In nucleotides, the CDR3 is TGTGCCAGCAGTTCCCCTGCCAGGGGGCGTTACAATGAGCAGTTCTTC.

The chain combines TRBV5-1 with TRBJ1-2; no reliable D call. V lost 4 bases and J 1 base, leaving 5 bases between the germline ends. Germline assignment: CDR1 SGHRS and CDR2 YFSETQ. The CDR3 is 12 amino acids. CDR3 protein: CASSLSNYGYTF. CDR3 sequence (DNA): TGCGCCAGCAGCCTAAGTAACTATGGCTACACCTTC.

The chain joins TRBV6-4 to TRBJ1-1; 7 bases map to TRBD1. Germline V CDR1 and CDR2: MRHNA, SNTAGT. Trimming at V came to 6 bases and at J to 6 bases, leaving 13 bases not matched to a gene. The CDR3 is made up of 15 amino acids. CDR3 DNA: TGTGCCAGCAGCCACAAAACGGGACAGTTCTCTGAAGCTTTCTTT. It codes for CASSHKTGQFSEAFF.

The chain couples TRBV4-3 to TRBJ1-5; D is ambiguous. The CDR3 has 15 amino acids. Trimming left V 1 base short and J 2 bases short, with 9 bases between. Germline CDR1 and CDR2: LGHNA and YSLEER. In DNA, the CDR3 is TGCGCCAGCAGCCAAGTCATCGGGGGCAATCAGCCCCAGCATTTT. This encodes CASSQVIGGNQPQHF.

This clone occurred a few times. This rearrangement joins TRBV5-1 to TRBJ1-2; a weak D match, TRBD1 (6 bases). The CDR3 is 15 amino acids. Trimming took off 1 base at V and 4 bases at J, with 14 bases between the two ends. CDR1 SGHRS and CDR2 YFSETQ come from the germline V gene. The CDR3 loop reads CASSLMGAGTYGYTF. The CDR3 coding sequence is TGCGCCAGCAGCTTGATGGGGGCAGGGACCTATGGCTACACCTTC.

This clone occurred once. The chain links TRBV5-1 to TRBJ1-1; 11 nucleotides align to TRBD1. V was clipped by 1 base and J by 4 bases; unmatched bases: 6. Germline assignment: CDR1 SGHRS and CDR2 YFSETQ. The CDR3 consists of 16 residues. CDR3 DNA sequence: TGCGCCAGCAGCTTGTTTCTTGGGACAGGGGGCACTGAAGCTTTCTTT. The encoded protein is CASSLFLGTGGTEAFF.

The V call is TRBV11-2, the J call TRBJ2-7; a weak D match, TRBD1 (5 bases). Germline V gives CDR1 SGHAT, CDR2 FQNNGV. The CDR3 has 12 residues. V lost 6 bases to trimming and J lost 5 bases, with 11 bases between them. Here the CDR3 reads CASRTVSDEQYF. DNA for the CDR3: TGTGCCAGCAGGACAGTTTCCGACGAGCAGTACTTC.

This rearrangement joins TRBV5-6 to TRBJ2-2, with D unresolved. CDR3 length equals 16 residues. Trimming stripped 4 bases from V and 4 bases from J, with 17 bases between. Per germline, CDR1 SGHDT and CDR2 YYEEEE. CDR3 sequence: CASSPLGGDSTGELFF. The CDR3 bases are TGTGCCAGCAGCCCCCTCGGTGGTGATTCCACCGGGGAGCTGTTTTTT. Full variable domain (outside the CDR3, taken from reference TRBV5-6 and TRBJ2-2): DAGVTQSPTHLIKTRGQQVTLRCSPKSGHDTVSWYQQALGQGPQFIFQYYEEEERQRGNFPDRFSGHQFPNYSSELNVNALLLGDSALYLCASSPLGGDSTGELFFGEGSRLTVL.

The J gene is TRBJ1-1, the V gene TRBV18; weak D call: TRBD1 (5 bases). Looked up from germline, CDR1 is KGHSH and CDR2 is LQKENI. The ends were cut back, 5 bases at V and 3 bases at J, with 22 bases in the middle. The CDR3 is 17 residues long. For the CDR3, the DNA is TGTGCCAGCTCAAAGGCGGGGCATATCTCTGGGGACACTGAAGCTTTCTTT. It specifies CASSKAGHISGDTEAFF.

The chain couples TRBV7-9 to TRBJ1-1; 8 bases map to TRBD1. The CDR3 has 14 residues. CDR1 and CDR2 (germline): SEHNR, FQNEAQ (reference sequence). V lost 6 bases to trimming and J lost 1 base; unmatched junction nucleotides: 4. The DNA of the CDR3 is TGTGCCAGCAGATCCGGGACAGGGAACACTGAAGCTTTCTTT. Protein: CASRSGTGNTEAFF. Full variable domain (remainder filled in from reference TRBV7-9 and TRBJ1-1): DTGVSQNPRHKITKRGQNVTFRCDPISEHNRLYWYRQTLGQGPEFLTYFQNEAQLEKSRLLSDRFSAERPKGSFSTLEIQRTEQGDSAMYLCASRSGTGNTEAFFGQGTRLTVV.

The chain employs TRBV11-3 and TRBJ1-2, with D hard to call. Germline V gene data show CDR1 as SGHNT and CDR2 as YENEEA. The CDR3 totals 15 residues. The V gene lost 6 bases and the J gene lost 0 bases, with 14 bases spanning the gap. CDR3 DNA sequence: TGTGCCAGCAGTTGGAGAGACGGTGCTAACTATGGCTACACCTTC. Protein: CASSWRDGANYGYTF.

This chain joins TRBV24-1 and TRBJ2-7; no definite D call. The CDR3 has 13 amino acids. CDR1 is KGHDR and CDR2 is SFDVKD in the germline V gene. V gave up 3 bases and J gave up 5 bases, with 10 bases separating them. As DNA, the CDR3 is TGTGCCACCAGTGATCCTAACAGACACGAGCAGTACTTC. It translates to CATSDPNRHEQYF.

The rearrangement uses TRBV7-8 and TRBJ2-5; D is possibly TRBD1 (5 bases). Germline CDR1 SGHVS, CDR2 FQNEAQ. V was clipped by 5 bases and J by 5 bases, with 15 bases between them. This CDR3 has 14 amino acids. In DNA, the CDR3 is TGTGCCAGCAGCGACCGACAGCAGTTTGAGACCCAGTACTTC. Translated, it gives CASSDRQQFETQYF.

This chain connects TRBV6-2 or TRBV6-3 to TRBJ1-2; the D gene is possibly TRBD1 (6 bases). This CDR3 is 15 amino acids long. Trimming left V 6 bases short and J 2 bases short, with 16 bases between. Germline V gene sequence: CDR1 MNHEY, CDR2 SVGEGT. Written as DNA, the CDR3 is TGTGCCAGCAGCCAGACCCCTGACAGGAACTATGGCTACACCTTC. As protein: CASSQTPDRNYGYTF.

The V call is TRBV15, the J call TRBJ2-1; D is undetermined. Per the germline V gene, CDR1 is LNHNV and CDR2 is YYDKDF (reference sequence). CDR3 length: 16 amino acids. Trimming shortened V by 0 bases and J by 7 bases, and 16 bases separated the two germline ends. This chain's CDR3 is CATSRDPAQAGNEQFF. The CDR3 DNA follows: TGTGCCACCAGCAGAGATCCAGCCCAGGCAGGTAATGAGCAGTTCTTC.